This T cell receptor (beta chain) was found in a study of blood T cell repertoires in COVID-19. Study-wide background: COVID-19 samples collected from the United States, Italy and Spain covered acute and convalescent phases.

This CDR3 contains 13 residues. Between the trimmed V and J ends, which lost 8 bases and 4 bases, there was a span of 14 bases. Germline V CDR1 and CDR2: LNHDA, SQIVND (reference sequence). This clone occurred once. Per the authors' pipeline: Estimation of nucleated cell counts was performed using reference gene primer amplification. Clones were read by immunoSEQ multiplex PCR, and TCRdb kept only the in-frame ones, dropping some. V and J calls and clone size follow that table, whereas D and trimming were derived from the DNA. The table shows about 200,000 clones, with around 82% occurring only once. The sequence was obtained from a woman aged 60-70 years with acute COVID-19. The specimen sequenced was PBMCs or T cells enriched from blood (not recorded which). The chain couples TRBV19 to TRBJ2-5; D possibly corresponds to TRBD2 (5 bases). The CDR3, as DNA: TGTGCCAGTCGCGGGCCCCCGGGAGAGACCCAGTACTTC. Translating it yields CASRGPPGETQYF. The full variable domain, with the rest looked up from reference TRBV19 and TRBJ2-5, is DGGITQSPKYLFRKEGQNVTLSCEQNLNHDAMYWYRQDPGQGLRLIYYSQIVNDFQKGDIAEGYSVSREKKESFPLTVTSAQKNPTAFYLCASRGPPGETQYFGPGTRLLVL.